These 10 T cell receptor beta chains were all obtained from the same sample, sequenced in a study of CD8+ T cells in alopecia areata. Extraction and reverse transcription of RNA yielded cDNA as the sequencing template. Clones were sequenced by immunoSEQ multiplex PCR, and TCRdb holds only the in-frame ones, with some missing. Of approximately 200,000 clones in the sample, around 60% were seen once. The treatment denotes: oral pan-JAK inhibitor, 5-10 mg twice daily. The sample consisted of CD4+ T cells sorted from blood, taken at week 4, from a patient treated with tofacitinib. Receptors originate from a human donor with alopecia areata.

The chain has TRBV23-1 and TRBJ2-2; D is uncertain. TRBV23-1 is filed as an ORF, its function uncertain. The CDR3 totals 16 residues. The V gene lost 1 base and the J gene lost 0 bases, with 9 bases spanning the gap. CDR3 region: CASSQWHSSNTGELFF. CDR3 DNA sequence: TGCGCCAGCAGTCAATGGCACAGCTCGAACACCGGGGAGCTGTTTTTT.

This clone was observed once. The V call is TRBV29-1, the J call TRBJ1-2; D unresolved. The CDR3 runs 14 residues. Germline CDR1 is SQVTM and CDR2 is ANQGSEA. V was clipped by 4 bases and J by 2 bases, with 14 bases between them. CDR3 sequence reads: CSVGAVQPNYGYTF. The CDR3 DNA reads TGCAGCGTTGGAGCGGTGCAGCCCAACTATGGCTACACCTTC.

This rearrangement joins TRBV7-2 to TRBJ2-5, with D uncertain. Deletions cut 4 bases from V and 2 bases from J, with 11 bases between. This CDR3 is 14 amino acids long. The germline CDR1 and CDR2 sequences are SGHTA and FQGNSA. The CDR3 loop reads CASSYETFQETQYF. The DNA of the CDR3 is TGTGCCAGCAGCTATGAGACGTTTCAAGAGACCCAGTACTTC.

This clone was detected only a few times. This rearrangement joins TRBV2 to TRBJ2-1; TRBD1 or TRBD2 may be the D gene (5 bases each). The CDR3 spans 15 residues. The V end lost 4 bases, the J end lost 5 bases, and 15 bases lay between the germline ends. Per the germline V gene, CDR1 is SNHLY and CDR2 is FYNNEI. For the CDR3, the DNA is TGTGCCAGCAGTGCCAGGCCAGGGAGTAACAATGAGCAGTTCTTC. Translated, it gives CASSARPGSNNEQFF.

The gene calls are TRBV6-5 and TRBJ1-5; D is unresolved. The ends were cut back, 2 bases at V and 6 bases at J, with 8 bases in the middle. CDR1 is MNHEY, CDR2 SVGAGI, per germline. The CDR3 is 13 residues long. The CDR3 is CASSYKAGQPQHF. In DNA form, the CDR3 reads TGTGCCAGCAGTTACAAGGCGGGTCAGCCCCAGCATTTT.

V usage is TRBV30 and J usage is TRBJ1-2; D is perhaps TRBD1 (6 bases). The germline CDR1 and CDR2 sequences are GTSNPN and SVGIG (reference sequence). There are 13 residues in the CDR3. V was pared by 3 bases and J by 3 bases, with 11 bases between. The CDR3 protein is CAWSRRGDYGYTF. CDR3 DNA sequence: TGTGCCTGGAGCCGCAGGGGTGACTATGGCTACACCTTC.

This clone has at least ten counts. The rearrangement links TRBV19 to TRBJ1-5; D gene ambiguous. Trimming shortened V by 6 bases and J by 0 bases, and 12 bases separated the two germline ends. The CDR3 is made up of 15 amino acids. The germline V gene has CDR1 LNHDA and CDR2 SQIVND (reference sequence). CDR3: CASSSGPVSNQPQHF. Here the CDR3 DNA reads TGTGCCAGTAGCTCGGGCCCGGTTAGCAATCAGCCCCAGCATTTT.

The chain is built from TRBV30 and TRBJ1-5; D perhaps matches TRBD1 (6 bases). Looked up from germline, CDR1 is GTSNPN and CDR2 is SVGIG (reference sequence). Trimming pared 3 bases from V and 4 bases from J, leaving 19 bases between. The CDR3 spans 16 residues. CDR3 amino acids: CAWRSKMWGPNQPQHF. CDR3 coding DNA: TGTGCCTGGAGATCTAAAATGTGGGGGCCGAATCAGCCCCAGCATTTT.

The CDR3 region is CAISLGENTEAFF. The CDR3 DNA reads as TGTGCCATCAGTCTCGGGGAGAACACTGAAGCTTTCTTT. V and J are TRBV10-3 and TRBJ1-1; no reliable D call. V was pared by 5 bases and J by 1 base, with 8 bases between. CDR3 length: 13 residues. Germline CDR1 ENHRY, CDR2 SYGVKD.

This CDR3 is CASADPGVSSYEQYF. CDR3 DNA: TGTGCCAGCGCCGATCCCGGGGTGAGCTCCTACGAGCAGTACTTC. This rearrangement joins TRBV28 to TRBJ2-7; a weak D match, TRBD2 (5 bases). The CDR3 is made up of 15 amino acids. V gave up 8 bases and J gave up 0 bases, with 17 bases separating them. The V gene's germline CDR1 is MDHEN and CDR2 SYDVKM.